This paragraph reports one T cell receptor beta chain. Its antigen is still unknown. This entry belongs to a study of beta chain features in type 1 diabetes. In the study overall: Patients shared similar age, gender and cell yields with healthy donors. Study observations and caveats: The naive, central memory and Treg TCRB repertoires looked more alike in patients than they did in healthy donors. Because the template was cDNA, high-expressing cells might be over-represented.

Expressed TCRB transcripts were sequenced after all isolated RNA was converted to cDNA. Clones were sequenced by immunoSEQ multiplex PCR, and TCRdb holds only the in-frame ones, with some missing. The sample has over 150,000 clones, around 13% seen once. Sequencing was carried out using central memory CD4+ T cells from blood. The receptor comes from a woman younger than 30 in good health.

The CDR3 is CAWSLTPLEQYF. In DNA form, the CDR3 reads TGTGCCTGGAGTCTCACACCCTTGGAGCAGTACTTC. The chain has TRBV30 and TRBJ2-7; D unclear. Germline V gives CDR1 GTSNPN, CDR2 SVGIG (reference sequence). There are 12 residues in the CDR3. V lost 2 bases and J lost 7, with 12 bases in between.